The 9 T cell receptor beta chains below all came from one sample that was sequenced in a study of T cell repertoires in cytomegalovirus infection. TCRdb recomputed calls from the reads with MiXCR, one row per CDR3 protein. The sample has 750,000 to 950,000 distinct CDR3 sequences, around 29% seen once; the top ten hold under 15%. These receptors have no identified antigens. Material: cultured CD8+ T cells from PBMCs, obtained from culture after CMV antigen stimulation. Receptor source: a human donor in good health (CMV status not recorded). Some clones in this sample may be carry-over from other donors' samples.

The chain uses TRBV4-3 and TRBJ2-5; D may correspond to TRBD1 or TRBD2 (5 bases each). Germline CDR1 and CDR2: LGHNA and YSLEER. Trimming took off 0 bases at V and 5 bases at J, with 19 bases between the two ends. The CDR3 length is 17 residues. The CDR3 loop reads CASSQDRGPGSTETQYF. DNA for the CDR3: TGCGCCAGCAGCCAAGATAGGGGCCCAGGGAGTACGGAGACCCAGTACTTC.

J is TRBJ2-3 and V is TRBV4-1, with D perhaps TRBD2 (5 bases). Germline V gene sequence: CDR1 MGHRA, CDR2 YSYEKL. Trimming pared 0 bases from V and 6 bases from J, leaving 16 bases between. The CDR3 has 16 residues. CDR3 sequence: CASSQELDWLTDTQYF. For the CDR3, the DNA is TGCGCCAGCAGCCAAGAATTGGACTGGCTCACCGATACGCAGTATTTT.

The rearrangement links TRBV2 to TRBJ2-7; D gene unclear. Trimming left V 3 bases short and J 6 bases short, with 6 bases between. Germline assignment: CDR1 SNHLY and CDR2 FYNNEI. The CDR3 has 11 amino acids. CDR3 sequence (DNA): TGTGCCAGCAGTGAGGCCCGCGAGCAGTACGTC. It yields the protein CASSEAREQYV.

V gene TRBV13 combines with J gene TRBJ2-3; possible D gene TRBD2, 5 bases. The ends were cut back, 5 bases at V and 1 base at J, with 13 bases in the middle. Germline CDR1 PRHDT, CDR2 FYEKMQ (reference sequence). The CDR3 length is 15 residues. CDR3 amino acids: CASSPEGLRTDTQYF. DNA of the CDR3: TGTGCCAGCAGCCCCGAAGGACTCCGCACAGATACGCAGTATTTT.

A few counts support this clonotype. The genes are TRBV14 and TRBJ2-7, with a tentative D call TRBD2 (5 bases). The V gene lost 4 bases and the J gene lost 3 bases, with 10 bases spanning the gap. The CDR3 is made up of 13 amino acids. Germline CDR1 and CDR2: SGHDN and FVKESK. CDR3 residues: CASSRFAGYEQYV. CDR3 coding DNA: TGTGCCAGCAGCCGGTTTGCGGGCTACGAGCAGTACGTC.

The table lists this clonotype with many counts. V and J are TRBV7-6 and TRBJ2-7, with 7 bases aligning to TRBD2. Germline assignment: CDR1 SGHVS and CDR2 FNYEAQ. This CDR3 is built from 14 residues. The V and J ends lost 5 bases and 6 bases, in that order; junction bases with no gene match: 10. The CDR3 region has the DNA TGTGCCAGCAGCCCGCTGGGGGGGGAGGGCGAGCAGTACTTC. The encoded protein is CASSPLGGEGEQYF.

The V and J genes are TRBV7-9 and TRBJ1-6, with a weak D call TRBD1 (5 bases). The V gene's germline CDR1 is SEHNR and CDR2 FQNEAQ (reference sequence). The CDR3 runs to 14 residues. Trimming stripped 3 bases from V and 7 bases from J, with 10 bases between. CDR3 amino acids: CASSFTGGNSPLHF. The CDR3 region has the DNA TGTGCCAGCAGCTTTACAGGTGGGAATTCACCCCTCCACTTT.

Remarks on this clonotype: A junction end diverges from the germline sequence, so it may reflect a read error. The genes are TRBV6-4 and TRBJ1-1, with D perhaps matching TRBD1 (5 bases). The length of the CDR3 is 14 residues. Germline CDR1 is MRHNA and CDR2 is SNTAGT. The CDR3 bases are TGTGCCAGCAGGGACTCAGGGCGGAACACTGAAGCTTTCTTT. Translating gives CASRDSGRNTEAFF.

This clonotype was counted between two and nine times. V gene TRBV12-3 or TRBV12-4 combines with J gene TRBJ1-2, with TRBD1 as a possible D gene (6 bases). The CDR3 is 15 residues long. Trimming cost V 3 bases and J 4 bases, with 15 bases left between them. The CDR3 sequence: CASSFSTGHFYGYTF. The CDR3, as DNA: TGTGCCAGCAGTTTTTCAACGGGACACTTCTATGGCTACACCTTC.